The present TCR beta chain was sequenced within a study of T cells expressing NK-cell markers. Overall study context: One of the eight sequenced donors was seronegative, whereas the other seven were HCMV-seropositive. Broader study findings: In roughly 6 donors, dominant CD3+CD56+NKG2C+ clones formed about 1.0-8% of CD8+ cells.

As for this clonotype: The antigen is undetermined.

TCRdb reanalyzed the 5' RACE reads, giving one entry per CDR3 protein sequence and no DNA. The table counts about 400,000 distinct CDR3 sequences; around 10% lies in the top ten. Germline V gives CDR1 LGHDT, CDR2 YNNKEL (reference sequence). There are 17 residues in the CDR3. The TCR was taken from a woman between 45 and 65 years old in good health. The sequenced sample was blood T cells: a sorted CD56 or NKG2C T cell subset, CD4+ or CD8+ T cells, or bulk PBMC T cells (not recorded which). This chain links TRBV3-1 with TRBJ2-3; absent DNA, TCRdb's TRBD2 call cannot be checked. CDR3 sequence reads: CASSHKRAGGMTDTQYF.